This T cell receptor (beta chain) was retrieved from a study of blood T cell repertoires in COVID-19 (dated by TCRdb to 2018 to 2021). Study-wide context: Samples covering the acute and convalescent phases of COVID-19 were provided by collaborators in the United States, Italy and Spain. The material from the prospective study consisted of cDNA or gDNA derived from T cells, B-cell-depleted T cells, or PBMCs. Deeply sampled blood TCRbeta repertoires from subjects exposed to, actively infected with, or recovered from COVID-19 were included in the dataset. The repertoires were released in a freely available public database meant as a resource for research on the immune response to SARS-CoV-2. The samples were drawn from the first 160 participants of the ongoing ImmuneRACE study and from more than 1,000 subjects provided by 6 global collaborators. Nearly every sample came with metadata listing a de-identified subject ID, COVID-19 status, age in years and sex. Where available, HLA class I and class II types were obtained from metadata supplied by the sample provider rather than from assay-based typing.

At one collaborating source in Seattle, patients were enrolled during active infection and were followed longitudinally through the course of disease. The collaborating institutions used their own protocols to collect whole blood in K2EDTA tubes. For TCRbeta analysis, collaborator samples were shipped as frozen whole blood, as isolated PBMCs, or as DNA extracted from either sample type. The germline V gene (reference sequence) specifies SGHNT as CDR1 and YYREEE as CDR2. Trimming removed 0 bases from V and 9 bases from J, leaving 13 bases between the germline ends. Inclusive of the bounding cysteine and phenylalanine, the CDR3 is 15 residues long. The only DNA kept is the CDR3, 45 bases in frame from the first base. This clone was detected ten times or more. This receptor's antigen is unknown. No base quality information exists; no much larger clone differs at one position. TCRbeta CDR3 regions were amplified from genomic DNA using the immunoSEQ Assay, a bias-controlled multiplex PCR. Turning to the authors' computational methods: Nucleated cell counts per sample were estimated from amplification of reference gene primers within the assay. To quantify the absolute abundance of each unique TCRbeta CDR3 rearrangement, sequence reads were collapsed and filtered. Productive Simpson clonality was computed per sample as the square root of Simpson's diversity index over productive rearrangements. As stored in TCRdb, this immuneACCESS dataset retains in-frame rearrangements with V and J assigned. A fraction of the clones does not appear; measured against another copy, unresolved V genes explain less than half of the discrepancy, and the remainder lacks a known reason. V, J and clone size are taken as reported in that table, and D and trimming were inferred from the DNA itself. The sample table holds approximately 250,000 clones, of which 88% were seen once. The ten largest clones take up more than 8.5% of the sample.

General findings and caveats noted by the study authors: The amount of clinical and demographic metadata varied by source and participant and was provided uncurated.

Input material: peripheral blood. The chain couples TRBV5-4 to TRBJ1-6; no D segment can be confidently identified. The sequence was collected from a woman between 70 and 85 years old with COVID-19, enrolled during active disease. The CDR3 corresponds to CASSLDGPAGSPLHF. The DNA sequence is TGTGCCAGCAGCTTGGACGGCCCTGCGGGTTCACCCCTCCACTTT.